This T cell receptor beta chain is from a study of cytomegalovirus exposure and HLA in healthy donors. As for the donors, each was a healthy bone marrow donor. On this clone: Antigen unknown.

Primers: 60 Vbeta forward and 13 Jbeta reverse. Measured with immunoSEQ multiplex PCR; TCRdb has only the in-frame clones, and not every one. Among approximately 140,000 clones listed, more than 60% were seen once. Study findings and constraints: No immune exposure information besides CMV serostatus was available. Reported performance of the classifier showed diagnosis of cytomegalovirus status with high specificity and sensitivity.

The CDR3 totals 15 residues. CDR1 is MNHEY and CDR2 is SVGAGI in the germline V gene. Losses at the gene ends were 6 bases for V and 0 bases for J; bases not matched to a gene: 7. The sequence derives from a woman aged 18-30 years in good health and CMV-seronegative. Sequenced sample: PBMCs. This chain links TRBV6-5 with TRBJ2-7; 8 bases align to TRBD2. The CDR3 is CASRVSGTSSYEQYF. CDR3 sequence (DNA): TGTGCCAGCAGGGTCTCAGGGACTAGCTCCTACGAGCAGTACTTC.